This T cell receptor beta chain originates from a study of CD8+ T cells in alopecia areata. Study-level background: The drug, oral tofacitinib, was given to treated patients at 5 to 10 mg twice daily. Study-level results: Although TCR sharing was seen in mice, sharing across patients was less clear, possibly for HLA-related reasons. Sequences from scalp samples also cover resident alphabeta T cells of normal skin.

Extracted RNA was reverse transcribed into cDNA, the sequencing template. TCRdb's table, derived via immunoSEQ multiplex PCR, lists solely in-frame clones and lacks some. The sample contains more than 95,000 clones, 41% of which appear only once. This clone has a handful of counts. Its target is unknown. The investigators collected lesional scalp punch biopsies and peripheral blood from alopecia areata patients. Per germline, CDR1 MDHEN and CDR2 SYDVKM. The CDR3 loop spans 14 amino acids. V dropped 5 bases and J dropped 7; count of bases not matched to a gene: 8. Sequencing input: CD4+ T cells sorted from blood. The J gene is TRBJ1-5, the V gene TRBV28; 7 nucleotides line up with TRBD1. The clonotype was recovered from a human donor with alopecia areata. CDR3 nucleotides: TGTGCCAGCAGTACAGGACAGGAATGGCAGCCCCAGCATTTT. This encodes CASSTGQEWQPQHF.